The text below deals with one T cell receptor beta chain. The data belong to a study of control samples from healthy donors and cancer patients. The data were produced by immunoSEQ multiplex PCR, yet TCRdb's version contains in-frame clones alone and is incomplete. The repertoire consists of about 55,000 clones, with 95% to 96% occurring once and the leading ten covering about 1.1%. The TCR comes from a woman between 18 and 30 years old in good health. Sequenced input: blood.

Here the CDR3 DNA reads TGTGCCAGCAAATGGGGAGGGACAGCTTTCTTT. Translation: CASKWGGTAFF. V and J are TRBV21-1 and TRBJ1-1. TRBV21-1 is listed as a pseudogene. This CDR3 comprises 11 residues.